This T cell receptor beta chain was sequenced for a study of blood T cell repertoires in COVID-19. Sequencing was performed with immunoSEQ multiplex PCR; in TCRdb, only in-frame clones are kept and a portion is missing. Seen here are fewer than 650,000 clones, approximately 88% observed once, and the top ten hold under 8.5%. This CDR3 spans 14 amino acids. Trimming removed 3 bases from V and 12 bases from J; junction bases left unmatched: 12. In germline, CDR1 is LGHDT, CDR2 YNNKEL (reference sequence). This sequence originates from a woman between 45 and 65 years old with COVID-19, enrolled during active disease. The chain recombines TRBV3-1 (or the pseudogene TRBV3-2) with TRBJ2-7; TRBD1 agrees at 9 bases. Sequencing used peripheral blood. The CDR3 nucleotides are TGTGCCAGCAGCCAGAGGACAGGGGCCGAACGGGCGTACTTC. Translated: CASSQRTGAERAYF.